The present entry profiles one TCR beta chain with its context. Antigen: not known. Using immunoSEQ multiplex PCR, the repertoire was profiled, and TCRdb retains in-frame clones only, with some absent. This table has about 120,000 clones, around 86% appearing once. This record comes from a study of cytomegalovirus exposure and HLA in healthy donors. Study-wide context: Later, an analysis reported that the roughly 120 validation repertoires had used the same platform as the roughly 680 first-cohort repertoires. General study results and limits: According to a subsequent analysis, TCR clusters from the first cohort were inclined to appear together in the roughly 130 validation repertoires.

The germline gives CDR1 SGDLS, CDR2 YYNGEE. The ends lost 3 bases at V and 4 bases at J; junction bases unmatched: 12. The CDR3 has 16 amino acids. This chain joins TRBV9 and TRBJ1-1; 7 bases agree with TRBD1. The sequenced material came from PBMCs. The sequence derives from a young man in good health and CMV-seronegative. The CDR3 region is CASSAHTGAPGTEAFF. DNA for the CDR3: TGTGCCAGCAGCGCCCATACAGGGGCGCCGGGCACTGAAGCTTTCTTT.